This TCR beta chain was obtained from a study of cytomegalovirus exposure and HLA in healthy donors (dated by TCRdb to 2017 to 2019). Regarding the study in general: According to a later analysis, one platform produced both the 100 to 150 validation repertoires and the roughly 660 repertoires of the first cohort. The study aimed to test whether cataloging public T cell receptors could reveal signatures of past pathogen exposure. In addition to the first cohort of hundreds of subjects, a separate validation cohort of 120 different subjects was used. High-throughput TCR immunosequencing, statistical association of individual TCRs with disease status, and machine learning were combined to predict cytomegalovirus infection status.

The library was obtained by the immunoSEQ multiplex PCR assay. The original methods were these. A statistical classification framework was developed to diagnose cytomegalovirus status using the catalog of TCR beta chain sequences. TCRdb obtained this table from immuneACCESS and retained in-frame rearrangements with V and J assigned. These tables miss some clones; where compared with another copy, unresolved V genes account for less than half of the shortfall, and the remainder is unexplained. V, J and clone size derive from that table, while D and trimming were established from the DNA sequence. This sample has about 200,000 clones in its table, and about three quarters of those were observed once. Around 1.2% of the sample is taken by the ten largest. For this clone: Its antigen specificity is not known. Base-call qualities are not available, and no considerably larger clone is one nucleotide away.

V is trimmed back by 1 base and J by 4 bases, and the junction contains 4 bases that no gene match accounts for. The germline V gene provides CDR1 MGHRA and CDR2 YSYEKL. From the cysteine up to the phenylalanine, the CDR3 has a length of 16 residues. Solely the CDR3 DNA is kept, with 48 bases framed from the first base. Here is what the overall study found, with its caveats: All 130 or so repertoires were used to score co-occurrence in the validation cohort in a later analysis, because that analysis had no HLA typing for the cohort. A total of fewer than 200 TCR beta chains were listed by the study as associated with cytomegalovirus. A later analysis found that TCRs clustered in the first cohort also tended to co-occur in the roughly 110 validation repertoires, with about 94% of cluster scores above 0. Across donors, most TCR sequences were observed very rarely, whereas some public TCRs were present in many individuals. A few of the identified cytomegalovirus-associated TCR beta chains were confirmed in vitro to be specific for cytomegalovirus antigens. In both the original and validation cohorts, the classifier was reported to diagnose cytomegalovirus status with high specificity and sensitivity. The authors suggested that the approach could potentially be extended to other disease states and immunological phenotypes.

Donors formed part of the validation cohort, which comprised 95 to 150 subjects and was distinct from the first cohort of under 750 subjects. This TCR came from a woman aged 25 to 39 in good health and CMV-seronegative. The chain is made from TRBV4-1 and TRBJ2-2, with TRBD2 identical over 9 junction bases. Specimen: PBMCs. The DNA is TGCGCCAGCAGCCAAGTAGCGGGAGCGGGCACCGGGGAGCTGTTTTTT. This codes for CASSQVAGAGTGELFF.